This T cell receptor beta chain was observed in a study of breast tumors, draining lymph nodes, adjacent tissues. Findings and limits, study-wide: The lymph node origin of tumor T cells was framed as consistent with a hypothesis, not demonstrated. Findings are consistent with lymph node origin and intratumoral expansion of most tumor T cells. Compared with basal-like, luminal-like tumors shared significantly more repertoire with nontumor tissue. Tumors had less TCR diversity than lymph nodes, more than nontumor tissue.

One entry per CDR3 protein, called by TCRdb with MiXCR from the multiplex PCR reads. This table holds some 200,000 distinct CDR3 sequences, approximately 33% found once. This clonotype was observed at least ten times. The antigen remains undetermined. Breast cancer patients provided tissue from their axillary draining lymph nodes. The TCR sequence derives from a female donor with breast cancer. Some clones in this sample may be carry-over from other donors' samples. The sequencing sample was made of axillary lymph node tissue.

CDR3 in amino acids: CAISDRAPTTNEKLFF. The DNA for the CDR3 is TGTGCCATCAGTGACAGGGCTCCAACAACTAATGAAAAACTGTTTTTT. The V gene is TRBV10-3, the J gene TRBJ1-4, with a weak D call TRBD1 (5 bases). The CDR3 length is 16 residues. CDR1 is ENHRY and CDR2 is SYGVKD in the germline V gene. Trimming pared 3 bases from V and 0 bases from J, leaving 11 bases between.